The clone carrying this T cell receptor (beta chain) occurred a few times. This specimen belongs to a study of blood T cell repertoires in COVID-19. Study summary: Whether acute or convalescent, the COVID-19 samples came from the United States, Italy and Spain.

V lost 1 base, J lost 5 bases, and 19 bases lay in between. This CDR3 has 17 amino acids. Germline CDR1 reads SGHDT; CDR2 reads YYEEEE. The table came from immunoSEQ multiplex PCR; TCRdb's copy has only in-frame clones and leaves some out. The table lists 150,000 to 200,000 clones, roughly 78% of them singletons. The sequenced sample was peripheral blood. The TCR sequence derives from an older man with active or convalescent COVID-19. The V gene is TRBV5-6, the J gene TRBJ1-5; D gene uncertain. CDR3 region: CASSLYQLISADQPQHF. The CDR3 DNA sequence: TGTGCCAGCAGCTTGTATCAGCTGATTAGTGCGGATCAGCCCCAGCATTTT.